The 3 T cell receptor beta chains listed next were all sequenced from one sample in a study of CD8+CD57+ T cells in acquired aplastic anemia (dated by TCRdb to 2017 to 2018). Instrument on record: Illumina HiSeq 2000. Genomic DNA was used as template for profiling of TCR beta VDJ combinations and CDR3 sequences. TCRdb applied fastp at Q25 and MiXCR to the public reads, then kept only in-frame beta chains. Rows are combined by CDR3 protein, so each entry shows the most common genes and DNA. The sample profile shows 200,000 to 300,000 distinct CDR3 sequences; 40% to 50% of them were found once. 7% to 9.5% of the sample belongs to the ten largest clones. The patients picked for sequencing were ones in whom flow cytometry had shown an expansion of CD8+CD57+ cells. Material for sequencing was sorted CD4+, CD8+, or CD8+CD57+ T cells (not recorded which) from PBMCs. These receptors all stem from a human donor with aplastic anemia.

The chain is built from TRBV19 and TRBJ2-1; D call uncertain. The V and J ends lost 6 bases and 10 bases respectively, with 10 bases between them. This CDR3 region has 11 residues. CDR1 and CDR2 from the germline V gene are LNHDA and SQIVND (reference sequence). The CDR3 reads CASSKIGEQFF. In nucleotides, the CDR3 is TGTGCCAGTAGCAAGATTGGCGAGCAGTTCTTC. Drawing the rest from reference TRBV19 and TRBJ2-1, the complete variable domain is DGGITQSPKYLFRKEGQNVTLSCEQNLNHDAMYWYRQDPGQGLRLIYYSQIVNDFQKGDIAEGYSVSREKKESFPLTVTSAQKNPTAFYLCASSKIGEQFFGPGTRLTVL.

This chain links TRBV11-1 with TRBJ1-5; no firm D call. This CDR3 has 15 amino acids. Trimming left V 1 base short and J 3 bases short, with 10 bases between. The germline V gene encodes CDR1 SGHAT and CDR2 FQDESV (reference sequence). CDR3: CASSLVGVPNQPQHF. In nucleotides, the CDR3 is TGTGCCAGCAGCTTAGTTGGGGTTCCCAATCAGCCCCAGCATTTT.

This clonotype was seen at least ten times. The chain combines TRBV2 with TRBJ1-1, with D maybe TRBD1 (5 bases). Looked up from germline, CDR1 is SNHLY and CDR2 is FYNNEI. Trimming shortened V by 6 bases and J by 5 bases, and 16 bases separated the two germline ends. The CDR3 length is 14 residues. CDR3 protein: CASRVSSPGTEAFF. In DNA, the CDR3 is TGTGCCAGCAGAGTCTCGTCTCCAGGGACTGAAGCTTTCTTT.